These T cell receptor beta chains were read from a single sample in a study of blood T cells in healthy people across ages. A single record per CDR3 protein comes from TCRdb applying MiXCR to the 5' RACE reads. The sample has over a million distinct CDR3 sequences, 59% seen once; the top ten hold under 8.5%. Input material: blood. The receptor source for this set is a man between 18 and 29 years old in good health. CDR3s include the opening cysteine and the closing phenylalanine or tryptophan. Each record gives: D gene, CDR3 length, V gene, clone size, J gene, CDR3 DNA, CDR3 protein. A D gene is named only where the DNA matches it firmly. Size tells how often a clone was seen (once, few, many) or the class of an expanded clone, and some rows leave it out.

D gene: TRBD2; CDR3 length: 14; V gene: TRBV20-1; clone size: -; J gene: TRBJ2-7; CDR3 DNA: TGCAGTGCTAGAGATCGGGGACTAGACTACGAGCAGTACTTC; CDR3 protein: CSARDRGLDYEQYF
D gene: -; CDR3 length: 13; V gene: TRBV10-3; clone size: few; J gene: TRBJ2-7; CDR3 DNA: TGTGCCATCAGCAGCGGGACATACTACGAGCAGTACTTC; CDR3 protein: CAISSGTYYEQYF
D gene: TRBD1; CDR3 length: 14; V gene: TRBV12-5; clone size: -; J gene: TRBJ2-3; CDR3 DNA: TGTGCTAGTGGTACGGGACAGGGTACAGATACGCAGTATTTT; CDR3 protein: CASGTGQGTDTQYF
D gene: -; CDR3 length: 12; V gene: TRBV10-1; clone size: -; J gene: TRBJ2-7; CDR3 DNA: TGCGCCACCGCGGACGGTGTCTACGAGCAGTACTTC; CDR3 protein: CATADGVYEQYF
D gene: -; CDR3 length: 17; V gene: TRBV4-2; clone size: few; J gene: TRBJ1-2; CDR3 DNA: TGTGCCAGCAGCCCTCGAACATCCCGAGAGGGAACCTATGGCTACACCTTC; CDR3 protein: CASSPRTSREGTYGYTF
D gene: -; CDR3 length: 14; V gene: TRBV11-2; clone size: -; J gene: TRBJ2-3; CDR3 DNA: TGTGCCAGCAGCCCGGACGCGAGCACAGATACGCAGTATTTT; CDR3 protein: CASSPDASTDTQYF
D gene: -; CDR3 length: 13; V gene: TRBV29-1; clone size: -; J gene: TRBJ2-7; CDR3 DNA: TGCAGCGTTAAGACCGGGACGCGTGACGGGCAGTACTTC; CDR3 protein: CSVKTGTRDGQYF
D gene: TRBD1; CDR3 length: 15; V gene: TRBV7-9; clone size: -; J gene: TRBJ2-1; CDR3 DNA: TGTGCCAGCAGCTTGGTGAGGGGGCCGGGTGAGACCCAGTTCTTC; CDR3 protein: CASSLVRGPGETQFF
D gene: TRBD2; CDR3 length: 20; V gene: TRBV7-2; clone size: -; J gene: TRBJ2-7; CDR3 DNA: TGTGCCAGCAGCTTAAGGAGGTCCGGACGACTAGCGGGGGGTTACAATGAGCAGTACTTC; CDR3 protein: CASSLRRSGRLAGGYNEQYF
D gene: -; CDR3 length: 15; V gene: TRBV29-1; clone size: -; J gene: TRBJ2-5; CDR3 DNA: TGCAGCGTGCACGTTGGGACATTCTTTGCGGAGGCCCAGTACTTC; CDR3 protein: CSVHVGTFFAEAQYF
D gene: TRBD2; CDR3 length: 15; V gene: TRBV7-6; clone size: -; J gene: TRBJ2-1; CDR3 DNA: TGTGCCAGCAGTCCGACTAGCGGGCGCCGGGATGAGCAGTTCTTC; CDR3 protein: CASSPTSGRRDEQFF
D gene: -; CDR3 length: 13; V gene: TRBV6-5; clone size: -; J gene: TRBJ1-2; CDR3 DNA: TGTGCCAGCAGTGAGCACATGAACTATGGCTACACCTTC; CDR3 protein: CASSEHMNYGYTF
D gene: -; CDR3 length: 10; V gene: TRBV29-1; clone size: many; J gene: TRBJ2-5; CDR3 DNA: TGCAGCGTTGGTGCAGAGACCCAGTACTTC; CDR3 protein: CSVGAETQYF
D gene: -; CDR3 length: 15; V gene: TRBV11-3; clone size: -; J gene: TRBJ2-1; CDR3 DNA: TGTGCCAGCAGCTTAGAGGGGGGTCTCCACAATGAGCAGTTCTTC; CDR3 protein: CASSLEGGLHNEQFF
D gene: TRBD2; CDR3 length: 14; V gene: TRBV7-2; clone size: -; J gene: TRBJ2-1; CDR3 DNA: TGTGCCAGCAGCAGAACGGGGGGGGCCGGTGAGCAGTTCTTC; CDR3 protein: CASSRTGGAGEQFF
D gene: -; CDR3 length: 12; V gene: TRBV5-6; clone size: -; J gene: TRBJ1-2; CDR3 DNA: TGTGCCAGCAGCCTCCCGGCCGGTGGCTACACCTTC; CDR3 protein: CASSLPAGGYTF
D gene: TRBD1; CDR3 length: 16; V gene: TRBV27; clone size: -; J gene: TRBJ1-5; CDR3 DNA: TGTGCCGGCAGTCCACAACCGGGACAGGGGCCTCAGCCCCAGCATTTT; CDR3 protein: CAGSPQPGQGPQPQHF
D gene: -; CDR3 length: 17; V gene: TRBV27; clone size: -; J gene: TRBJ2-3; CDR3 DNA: TGTGCCAGCAGTTCGAACCTCGACCGAACTAGCACAGATACGCAGTATTTT; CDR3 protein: CASSSNLDRTSTDTQYF
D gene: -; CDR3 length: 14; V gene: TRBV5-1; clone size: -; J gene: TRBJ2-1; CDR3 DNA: TGCGCCAGCAGCGTGGGAGACGCTGACAATGAGCAGTTCTTC; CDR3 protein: CASSVGDADNEQFF
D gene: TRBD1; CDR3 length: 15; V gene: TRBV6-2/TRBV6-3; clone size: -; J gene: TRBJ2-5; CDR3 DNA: TGTGCCAGCAGACAGGGGGCTACGTACCAAGAGACCCAGTACTTC; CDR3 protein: CASRQGATYQETQYF
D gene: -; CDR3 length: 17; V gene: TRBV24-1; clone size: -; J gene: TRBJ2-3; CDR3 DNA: TGTGCCACCCTTTACTCTCGACAGCAAACTAGCACAGATACGCAGTATTTT; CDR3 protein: CATLYSRQQTSTDTQYF
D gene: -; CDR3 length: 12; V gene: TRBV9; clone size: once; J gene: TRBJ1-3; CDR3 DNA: TGTGCCAGCAGCGAGACCTCCGAGACCATATATTTT; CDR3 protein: CASSETSETIYF
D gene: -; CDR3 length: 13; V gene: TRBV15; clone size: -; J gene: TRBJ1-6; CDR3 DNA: TGTGCCACCAGCAGAGTTGATAATTCACCCCTCCACTTT; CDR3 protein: CATSRVDNSPLHF
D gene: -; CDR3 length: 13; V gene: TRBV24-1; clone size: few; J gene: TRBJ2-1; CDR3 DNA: TGTGCCACCAGTAGCGGGACATACAATGAGCAGTTCTTC; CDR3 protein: CATSSGTYNEQFF
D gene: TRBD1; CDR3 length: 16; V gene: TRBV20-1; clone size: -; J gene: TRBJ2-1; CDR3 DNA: TGCAGTGCTAGGTGGACAGGGGTTGGCACCAACAATGAGCAGTTCTTC; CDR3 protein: CSARWTGVGTNNEQFF
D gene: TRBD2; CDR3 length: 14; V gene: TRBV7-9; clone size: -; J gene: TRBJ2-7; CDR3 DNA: TGTGCCAGCAGCTCGACTAGCGACCTCTTCGAGCAGTACTTC; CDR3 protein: CASSSTSDLFEQYF
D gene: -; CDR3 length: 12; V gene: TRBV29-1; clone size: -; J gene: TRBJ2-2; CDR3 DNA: TGCAGCGTTATGACCGGGACCGGGGAGCTGTTTTTT; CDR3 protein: CSVMTGTGELFF
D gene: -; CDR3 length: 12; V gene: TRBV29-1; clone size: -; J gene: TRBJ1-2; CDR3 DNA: TGCAGCGGCGGGGACTCCGGCTATGGCTACACCTTC; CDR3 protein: CSGGDSGYGYTF
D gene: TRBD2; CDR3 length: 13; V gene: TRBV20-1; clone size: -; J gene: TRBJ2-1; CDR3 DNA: TGCAGTGCGAGAAAACTAGCGGCCAATGAGCAGTTCTTC; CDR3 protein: CSARKLAANEQFF
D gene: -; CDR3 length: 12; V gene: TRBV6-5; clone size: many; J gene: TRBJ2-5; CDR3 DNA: TGTGCCAGCAGCTCTATTAGGGAGACCCAGTACTTC; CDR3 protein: CASSSIRETQYF
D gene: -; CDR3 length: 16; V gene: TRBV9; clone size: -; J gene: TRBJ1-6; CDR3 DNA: TGTGCCAGTAGCGTAGTAGTCAGGGGATGGGGTTCACCCCTCCACTTT; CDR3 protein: CASSVVVRGWGSPLHF
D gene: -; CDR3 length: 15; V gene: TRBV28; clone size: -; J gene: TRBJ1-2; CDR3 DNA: TGTGCCAGCATACACAAGAGAGGGGTTAACTATGGCTACACCTTC; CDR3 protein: CASIHKRGVNYGYTF
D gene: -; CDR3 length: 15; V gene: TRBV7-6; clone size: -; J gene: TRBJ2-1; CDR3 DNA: TGTGCCAGCAGTCCCCTTGGCGGACTCTACAATGAGCAGTTCTTC; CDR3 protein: CASSPLGGLYNEQFF
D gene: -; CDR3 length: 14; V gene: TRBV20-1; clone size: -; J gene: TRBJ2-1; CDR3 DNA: TGCAGTGCCGCGAGAGGGGGGCGTTACAATGAGCAGTTCTTC; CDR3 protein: CSAARGGRYNEQFF
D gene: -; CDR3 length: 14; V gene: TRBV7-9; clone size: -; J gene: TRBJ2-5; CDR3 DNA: TGTGCCAGCAGCCCCGGAGCTGGGGGAGAGACCCAGTACTTC; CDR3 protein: CASSPGAGGETQYF
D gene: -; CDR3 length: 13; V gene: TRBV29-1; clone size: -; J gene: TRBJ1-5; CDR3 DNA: TGCAGCGTTGTCCAGGTTTACAATCAGCCCCAGCATTTT; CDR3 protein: CSVVQVYNQPQHF
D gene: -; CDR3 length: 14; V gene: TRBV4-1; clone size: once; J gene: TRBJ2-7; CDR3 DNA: TGCGCCAGCAGCCAGCATCTGTCGTCCTACGAGCAGTACTTC; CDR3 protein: CASSQHLSSYEQYF
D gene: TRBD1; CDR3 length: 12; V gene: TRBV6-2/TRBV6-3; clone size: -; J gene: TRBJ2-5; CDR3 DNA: TGTGCCAGCAACAGGGGCGTCGAGACCCAGTACTTC; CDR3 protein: CASNRGVETQYF
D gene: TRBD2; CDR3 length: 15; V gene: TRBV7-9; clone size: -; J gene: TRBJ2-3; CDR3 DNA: TGTGCCAGCAGCCCTAGCGGGTCCACGGCAGATACGCAGTATTTT; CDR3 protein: CASSPSGSTADTQYF
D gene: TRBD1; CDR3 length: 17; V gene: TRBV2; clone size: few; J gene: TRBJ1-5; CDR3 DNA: TGTGCCAGCAGTCGAAAAACCGGGACAGGGGGTTTTCAGCCCCAGCATTTT; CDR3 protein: CASSRKTGTGGFQPQHF
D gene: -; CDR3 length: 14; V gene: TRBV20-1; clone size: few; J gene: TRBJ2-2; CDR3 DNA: TGCAGTGCTAGAGGGGTAGCGAACACCGGGGAGCTGTTTTTT; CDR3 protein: CSARGVANTGELFF